The clone carrying this T cell receptor beta chain was picked up many times. Its specificity is not known. The record originates from a study of T cells in Graves' hyperthyroidism and ophthalmopathy. RNA transcripts yielded amplified TCR beta CDR3 regions. The study used the HTBI primer set for a first-round RT-PCR of the TCR CDR3. One entry per CDR3 protein results from TCRdb running MiXCR on the multiplex PCR reads. The sample has about 740,000 distinct CDR3 sequences, 14% seen once; the top ten hold around 9.6%. The germline gives CDR1 SEHNR, CDR2 FQNEAQ (reference sequence). V lost 6 bases and J lost 1, with 12 bases in between. This CDR3 is 14 amino acids long. Study-wide points: Before onset, by a median of about seven months, the model predicted ophthalmopathy.

The clonotype comes from a woman aged 18-29 years with Graves' hyperthyroidism. The chain employs TRBV7-9 and TRBJ2-5; D is uncertain. Sequencing was done on a sample of blood. The DNA for the CDR3 is TGTGCCAGCAGTTCCGCCTACAGCCAAGAGACCCAGTACTTC. It translates to CASSSAYSQETQYF.